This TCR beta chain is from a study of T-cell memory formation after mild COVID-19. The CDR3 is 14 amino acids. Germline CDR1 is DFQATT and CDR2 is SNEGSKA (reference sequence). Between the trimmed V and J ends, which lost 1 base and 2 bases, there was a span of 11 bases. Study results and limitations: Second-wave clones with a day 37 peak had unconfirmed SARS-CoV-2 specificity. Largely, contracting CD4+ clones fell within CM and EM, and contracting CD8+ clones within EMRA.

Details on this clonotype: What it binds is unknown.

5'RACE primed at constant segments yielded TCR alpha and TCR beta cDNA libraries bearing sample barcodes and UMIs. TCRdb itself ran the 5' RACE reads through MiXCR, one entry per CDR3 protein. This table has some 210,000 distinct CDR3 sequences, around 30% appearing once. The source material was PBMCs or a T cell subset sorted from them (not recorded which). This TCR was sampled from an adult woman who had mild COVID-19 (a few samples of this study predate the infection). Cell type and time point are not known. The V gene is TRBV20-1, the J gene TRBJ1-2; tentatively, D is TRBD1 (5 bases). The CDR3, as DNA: TGCAGTGCTAGAGGGGGCAGGGCAAACTATGGCTACACCTTC. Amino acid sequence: CSARGGRANYGYTF.